Listed below are T cell receptor beta chains from one sample, sequenced in a study of shared clonotypes between healthy human individuals. TCRdb's copy holds only in-frame clones and misses some; the assay was immunoSEQ multiplex PCR. The table has approximately 810,000 clones, nearly 95% seen once. Sequencing was done on a sample of naive CD8+ T cells sorted from blood. The receptors were sampled from a man aged 25-45 years in good health. CDR3s include the opening cysteine and the closing phenylalanine or tryptophan. The D gene is left open where the match is weak. Rows give clone size only sometimes, using once, few, many, or a class for an expanded clone.

D	V	size	J	DNA	CDR3
TRBD1	TRBV4-1	-	TRBJ2-6	TGCGCCAGCAGCCAATATGACAGGGACGAGTACGGGGCCAACGTCCTGACTTTC	CASSQYDRDEYGANVLTF
TRBD2	TRBV19	-	TRBJ2-7	TGTGCCAGTGGGCCCGGGAGCGGGAGTACCTACGAGCAGTACTTC	CASGPGSGSTYEQYF
TRBD2	TRBV27	-	TRBJ2-7	TGTGCCAGCAGCTCCCTAGCGGGGGGTATCTACGAGCAGTACTTC	CASSSLAGGIYEQYF
-	TRBV6-5	once	TRBJ1-5	TGTGCCACCGCTTCCGGGACACGTGTTAATCAGCCCCAGCATTTT	CATASGTRVNQPQHF
TRBD2	TRBV5-1	-	TRBJ2-7	TGCGCCAGCAGGGGGAATGACGGGAGGGTACGGGAGCAGTACTTC	CASRGNDGRVREQYF
-	TRBV29-1	-	TRBJ2-3	TGCAGCGTTACTATAAGCGGACAGCGCACAGATACGCAGTATTTT	CSVTISGQRTDTQYF
-	TRBV7-8	-	TRBJ2-7	TGTGCCAGCAGCTTAGCGGGACAAGGCCAGAGCTACGAGCAGTACTTC	CASSLAGQGQSYEQYF
TRBD2	TRBV6-5	-	TRBJ2-3	TGTGCCAGCTCCCCAGGGAGGGCTTCCGGAGATACGCAGTATTTT	CASSPGRASGDTQYF
-	TRBV27	-	TRBJ2-1	TGTGCCAGCAGTTTAATAGCGGATTCTCTTGAATACAATGAGCAGTTCTTC	CASSLIADSLEYNEQFF
-	TRBV28	-	TRBJ1-1	TGTGCCAGCCGGGGACGGCTGGCCACTGAAGCTTTCTTT	CASRGRLATEAFF
-	TRBV28	-	TRBJ2-1	TGTGCCAGCCGCGGGAATAACTACAATGAGCAGTTCTTC	CASRGNNYNEQFF
-	TRBV4-1	-	TRBJ1-5	TGCGCCAGCAGCCAATTTTACATCAATCAGCCCCAGCATTTT	CASSQFYINQPQHF
-	TRBV19	-	TRBJ1-5	TGTGCCAGTAGCCGGGATCTGGGGAGCAATCAGCCCCAGCATTTT	CASSRDLGSNQPQHF
-	TRBV7-9	-	TRBJ2-5	TGTGCCAGCAGCTCGGGCGGGCCACAAGAGACCCAGTACTTC	CASSSGGPQETQYF
-	TRBV6-1	-	TRBJ1-5	TGTGCCAGCAGTGAAAGGCAGGGGTATCAGCCCCAGCATTTT	CASSERQGYQPQHF
-	TRBV9	-	TRBJ2-7	TGTGCCAGCAGCGTAGGAGATAGAACCTACGAGCAGTACTTC	CASSVGDRTYEQYF
-	TRBV14	-	TRBJ2-1	TGTGCCAGCAGCCAAGATGGCGGGTTCTCCTACTTAGACAATGAGCAGTTCTTC	CASSQDGGFSYLDNEQFF
-	TRBV4-3	-	TRBJ1-4	TGCGCCAGCAGCCAAGACGGCGACAGCGACGATGAAAAACTGTTTTTT	CASSQDGDSDDEKLFF
TRBD2	TRBV27	-	TRBJ2-5	TGTGCCAGCAGTTTATTACTAGCGGGAGGGCCCTCTCCCCAAGAGACCCAGTACTTC	CASSLLLAGGPSPQETQYF
TRBD1	TRBV5-1	-	TRBJ2-7	TGCGCCAGCAGCTTTCATAAGGACAGGGGTGATTACGAGCAGTACTTC	CASSFHKDRGDYEQYF
-	TRBV29-1	-	TRBJ2-3	TGCAGCGGAGTCGGGTGGGCGGGACGGCCTATCACAGATACGCAGTATTTT	CSGVGWAGRPITDTQYF
TRBD2	TRBV7-8	-	TRBJ2-2	TGTGCCAGCAGCACTCCGGGGGGGGAGGACACCGGGGAGCTGTTTTTT	CASSTPGGEDTGELFF
-	TRBV19	-	TRBJ2-7	TGTGCCAGTAGTACGATCGTGTCTAGCGCAGCCTACGAGCAGTACTTC	CASSTIVSSAAYEQYF
-	TRBV28	-	TRBJ1-1	TGTGCCAGCACCCCCGGCACTGACCTGAACACTGAAGCTTTCTTT	CASTPGTDLNTEAFF
-	TRBV28	-	TRBJ1-1	TGTGCCAGCAGTGCGCTGAACACTGAAGCTTTCTTT	CASSALNTEAFF
-	TRBV5-1	-	TRBJ1-5	TGCGCCAGCAGCTTGGTCGGGGGCGAGCAGCCCCAGCATTTT	CASSLVGGEQPQHF
-	TRBV7-2	-	TRBJ2-3	TGTGCCAGCAGCTGGACTGGGGGCGATACGCAGTATTTT	CASSWTGGDTQYF
-	TRBV2	-	TRBJ2-1	TGTGCCAGCAATTCCGTCCGGGACTCAAATGAGCAGTTCTTC	CASNSVRDSNEQFF
TRBD1	TRBV25-1	-	TRBJ2-7	TGTGCCAGCCAAGGGACAGCACCCTACGAGCAGTACTTC	CASQGTAPYEQYF
-	TRBV4-1	-	TRBJ2-1	TGCGCCAGCAGCCAAGTCAGGACGGAGAATGATATACTAGTCGACTCCTACAATGAGCAGTTCTTC	CASSQVRTENDILVDSYNEQFF
TRBD1	TRBV29-1	-	TRBJ2-7	TGCAGCGTCGTCGGACAGGGGTCCTACGAGCAGTACTTC	CSVVGQGSYEQYF
-	TRBV28	-	TRBJ2-3	TGTGCCAGCAGGATCCCCGAGGTTCCAGATACGCAGTATTTT	CASRIPEVPDTQYF
-	TRBV28	-	TRBJ2-7	TGTGCCAGCAGTTTATCGGGGCAGACCTACGAGCAGTACTTC	CASSLSGQTYEQYF
-	TRBV7-9	-	TRBJ2-1	TGTGCCAGCAGCTTCCCAACTAGCTCAGGGCAGTTCTTC	CASSFPTSSGQFF
-	TRBV2	few	TRBJ2-3	TGTGCCAGCAGAGACAGCCTCCTAAGCTCAGATACGCAGTATTTT	CASRDSLLSSDTQYF
-	TRBV4-3	-	TRBJ2-2	TGCGCCAGCAGCCAAGATTCGGTAGTGTCCCTGAACACCGGGGAGCTGTTTTTT	CASSQDSVVSLNTGELFF
TRBD2	TRBV10-1	-	TRBJ2-3	TGCGCCAGCAGTGGGTCTAGCGGGTCCCGGGATACGCAGTATTTT	CASSGSSGSRDTQYF
-	TRBV28	-	TRBJ2-1	TGTGCCAGCAGTCCATCGCAGGGAGTGATCAATGAGCAGTTCTTC	CASSPSQGVINEQFF
-	TRBV11-2	-	TRBJ2-7	TGTGCCAGCAGCTTAGGGACCCACTACGAGCAGTACTTC	CASSLGTHYEQYF
-	TRBV6-6	-	TRBJ2-7	TGTGCCAGTTCTGACTACTCGGGTAACTACGAGCAGTACTTC	CASSDYSGNYEQYF
-	TRBV15	-	TRBJ1-5	TGTGCCACCAGTCCTACAGGGAGCAATCAGCCCCAGCATTTT	CATSPTGSNQPQHF